This entry describes one TCR beta chain. Its cognate antigen is unknown. This specimen belongs to a study of shared clonotypes between healthy human individuals. V lost 0 bases, J lost 6 bases, and 11 bases lay in between. The CDR3 extends over 14 amino acids. Germline V gene lookup returns CDR1 SEHNR and CDR2 FQNEAQ (reference sequence). Findings and caveats of the study: Estimated richness values were generally larger in naive subsets than in memory subsets. A limitation of the genetic and exposure-history diversity represented arose from few donors.

The authors split each subset's genomic DNA evenly across several immunoSEQ plates. Produced via immunoSEQ multiplex PCR; TCRdb's table is partial and in-frame only. The sample contains about 2.3 million clones, 85% to 95% of which appear only once. Researchers partitioned CD4+ cells into CD45RA+ naive and CD45RA-negative memory subsets. The V call is TRBV7-9, the J call TRBJ1-1; no reliable D call. Material: naive CD4+ T cells from PBMCs. Subset specified: CD45RA+ positively selected. The sequence was obtained from a man between 18 and 29 years old in good health. Some clones in this sample may be carry-over from other donors' samples. CDR3 DNA sequence: TGTGCCAGCAGCTTAGCCCCCGTCGGCGCTGAAGCTTTCTTT. Translating it yields CASSLAPVGAEAFF.